This TCR beta chain emerged from a study of CD8 T cell repertoires and HIV-1 epitope variants. At the level of the study: Twenty-five autologous and known Gag and Nef epitope variant peptides each stimulated T cells separately. Autologous T cell-negative cells served as antigen-presenting cells in equal numbers. Study-wide results and caveats: Of nine antigen-specific beta clonotypes, more than five appeared to cross-react with escape variants.

Points on this clone: As yet, its antigen is unknown.

The V and J ends lost 5 bases and 6 bases respectively, with 16 bases between them. Germline V lookup: CDR1 LNHNV, CDR2 YYDKDF (reference sequence). The CDR3 has 15 amino acids. Using immunoSEQ multiplex PCR, the repertoire was profiled, and TCRdb retains in-frame clones only, with some absent. The sample holds thousands of clones, about two thirds seen once. The clonotype originates from a male donor with HIV. V gene TRBV15 combines with J gene TRBJ1-4, with D perhaps TRBD1 (5 bases). Sequenced material: cultured CD8+ T cells derived from PBMCs. Here the CDR3 DNA reads TGTGCCACCAGCGGACGAATGGGGGTCGATGAAAAACTGTTTTTT. Translated, it gives CATSGRMGVDEKLFF. The entire variable domain, with the rest obtained from reference TRBV15 and TRBJ1-4, is as follows: DAMVIQNPRYQVTQFGKPVTLSCSQTLNHNVMYWYQQKSSQAPKLLFHYYDKDFNNEADTPDNFQSRRPNTSFCFLDIRSPGLGDTAMYLCATSGRMGVDEKLFFGSGTQLSVL.